This T cell receptor (beta chain) was profiled in a study of blood T cells in healthy people across ages. Primed by a sample-barcoded 5' primer and a J-beta primer mix, a second PCR proceeded for 7 to 11 cycles. All cDNA molecules were each tagged by a template-switch adaptor with 12 random nucleotides. TCRdb reprocessed the 5' RACE reads with MiXCR, giving one entry per CDR3 protein. The sample carries 700,000 to 850,000 distinct CDR3 sequences, about 34% recorded once. The V and J ends lost 5 bases and 0 bases respectively, with 10 bases between them. Germline loops: CDR1 DFQATT, CDR2 SNEGSKA (reference sequence). This CDR3 has 13 amino acids. With respect to this clonotype: Its antigen is not known.

Broader study findings: Among long-lived donors, naive CD4+ cells were more numerous and diversity higher than in aged donors.

The chain joins TRBV20-1 to TRBJ1-1; D is unresolved. The origin of this receptor is a man between 18 and 29 years old in good health. Sequenced material: blood. Here the CDR3 reads CSAPESMNTEAFF. The CDR3 nucleotides read TGCAGTGCTCCAGAGAGCATGAACACTGAAGCTTTCTTT.